These 21 T cell receptor beta chains were sequenced from one sample in a study of shared clonotypes between healthy human individuals. Sequencing was performed with immunoSEQ multiplex PCR; in TCRdb, only in-frame clones are kept and a portion is missing. The table lists under 600,000 clones, approximately 97% of them singletons. Sequenced: naive CD4+ T cells sorted from blood. Subset: CD45RA+ positively selected. These receptor sequences come from a woman under 40 in good health.

The table lists this clone with a count of one. The J gene is TRBJ2-1, the V gene TRBV28, with D possibly matching TRBD2 (7 bases). V gave up 4 bases and J gave up 3 bases, with 16 bases separating them. CDR3 length: 16 amino acids. Per the germline V gene, CDR1 is MDHEN and CDR2 is SYDVKM. In DNA form, the CDR3 reads TGTGCCAGCAGTTACCTTGCGGGGGCGGACTACAATGAGCAGTTCTTC. It yields the protein CASSYLAGADYNEQFF.

This clone was seen just once. This chain uses TRBV28 with TRBJ2-2; D possibly matches TRBD1 or TRBD2 (5 bases each). With 3 bases removed from V and 6 bases from J, the gap between germline ends came to 14 bases. The V gene's germline CDR1 is MDHEN and CDR2 SYDVKM. This CDR3 is 15 amino acids long. The chain's CDR3 is CASSFAGRVAGELFF. The CDR3 DNA reads TGTGCCAGCAGTTTTGCGGGCAGGGTGGCCGGGGAGCTGTTTTTT. Full variable domain (rest looked up from reference TRBV28 and TRBJ2-2): DVKVTQSSRYLVKRTGEKVFLECVQDMDHENMFWYRQDPGLGLRLIYFSYDVKMKEKGDIPEGYSVSREKKERFSLILESASTNQTSMYLCASSFAGRVAGELFFGEGSRLTVL.

V and J are TRBV28 and TRBJ2-5; unclear D gene. The CDR3 has 13 residues. Germline values: CDR1 MDHEN, CDR2 SYDVKM. Trimming pared 5 bases from V and 4 bases from J, leaving 11 bases between. CDR3 coding DNA: TGTGCCAGCAGTGGGAACCCCTTAGAGACCCAGTACTTC. Amino acid sequence: CASSGNPLETQYF.

The rearrangement joins TRBV6-5 to TRBJ2-5, with D perhaps matching TRBD1 or TRBD2 (5 bases each). The DNA end is a closer match to TRBJ2-7, so the J assignment may be wrong. Germline V gene lookup returns CDR1 MNHEY and CDR2 SVGAGI. This CDR3 comprises 13 residues. Written as DNA, the CDR3 is TGTGCCAGCAATCCGGGGCTGGGACGCGAGCAGTACTTC. Its protein is CASNPGLGREQYF.

The V call is TRBV5-1, the J call TRBJ1-1, with 9 bases aligning to TRBD1. Germline trimming cut 0 bases from V and 2 bases from J; bases unmatched to any gene: 5. Germline CDR1 SGHRS, CDR2 YFSETQ. The CDR3 consists of 16 residues. The CDR3 protein is CASSLGDRALNTEAFF. CDR3 coding DNA: TGCGCCAGCAGCTTGGGGGACAGGGCCCTAAACACTGAAGCTTTCTTT.

This chain connects TRBV5-1 to TRBJ2-1; TRBD2 matches at 7 bases. CDR3 length equals 20 residues. The germline CDR1 and CDR2 sequences are SGHRS and YFSETQ. V lost 5 bases, J lost 0 bases, and 20 bases stayed unmatched. CDR3 protein: CASRVGMGTTKRGSYNEQFF. CDR3 sequence (DNA): TGCGCCAGCAGAGTTGGCATGGGGACTACGAAGAGAGGCTCCTACAATGAGCAGTTCTTC.

The chain joins TRBV27 to TRBJ2-1; a weak D match, TRBD2 (7 bases). Germline V gene lookup returns CDR1 MNHEY and CDR2 SMNVEV (reference sequence). Trimming took off 4 bases at V and 7 bases at J, with 17 bases between the two ends. CDR3 length equals 15 residues. CDR3 in DNA: TGTGCCAGCAGTTCCCCGGGGGCGGGAGAAAATGAGCAGTTCTTC. It translates to CASSSPGAGENEQFF.

This chain connects TRBV10-1 to TRBJ2-5; D might be TRBD1 or TRBD2, each matching 5 bases. This CDR3 is 13 amino acids long. Between the trimmed V and J ends, which lost 4 bases and 4 bases, there was a span of 10 bases. Germline V gives CDR1 WNHNN, CDR2 SYGVQD (reference sequence). CDR3 in DNA: TGCGCCAGCAGTGTCGGGACCACAGAGACCCAGTACTTC. Its protein product is CASSVGTTETQYF.

This clone came up once. The chain carries TRBV10-3 and TRBJ1-3; no firm D call. V was clipped by 4 bases and J by 3 bases, with 7 bases between them. Germline V gene lookup returns CDR1 ENHRY and CDR2 SYGVKD. The length of the CDR3 is 13 residues. The CDR3 sequence is CAISALDGNTIYF. Here the CDR3 DNA reads TGTGCCATCAGTGCGCTAGATGGAAACACCATATATTTT.

The CDR3 DNA is TGTGCCAGCACCAGCGCCCCGGCCCACCACGAGCAGTTCTTC. This gives the protein CASTSAPAHHEQFF. V usage is TRBV28 and J usage is TRBJ2-1; D is ambiguous. Germline-derived CDR1 and CDR2 are MDHEN and SYDVKM. Trimming pared 7 bases from V and 10 bases from J, leaving 20 bases between. The length of the CDR3 is 14 residues.

This sequence joins TRBV6-1 and TRBJ1-2; weak D call: TRBD1 (5 bases). Trimming took 7 bases from V and 5 from J, leaving 17 bases between them. The CDR3 has 14 residues. CDR1 is MNHNS, CDR2 SASEGT, per germline. CDR3: CASTNPFEGYGYTF. CDR3 nucleotides: TGTGCCAGCACTAACCCGTTTGAGGGGTATGGCTACACCTTC.

A remark on this clone: Other DNA sequences in this specimen translate into the identical CDR3. The CDR3 bases are TGTGCCAGCAGAGGTAATTCACCCCTCCACTTT. It codes for CASRGNSPLHF. The chain carries TRBV28 and TRBJ1-6; no definite D call. Germline V gene sequence: CDR1 MDHEN, CDR2 SYDVKM. CDR3 length equals 11 residues. Deletions cut 6 bases from V and 6 bases from J, with 3 bases between.

This chain uses TRBV5-1 with TRBJ1-5; 10 bases agree with TRBD1. The trim removed 10 bases at V and 0 bases at J, leaving 10 bases unmatched. The CDR3 totals 16 residues. Germline loops: CDR1 SGHRS, CDR2 YFSETQ. The CDR3 sequence: CASPEGQGNSNQPQHF. The CDR3 coding sequence is TGCGCCTCCCCGGAGGGACAGGGGAATAGCAATCAGCCCCAGCATTTT.

The CDR3 sequence: CASSPPSSTEQFF. CDR3 in DNA: TGTGCCAGCTCACCACCATCTAGCACCGAGCAGTTCTTC. The chain recombines TRBV18 with TRBJ2-1, with a possible D match to TRBD2 (5 bases). V was clipped by 0 bases and J by 10 bases, with 10 bases between them. CDR1 and CDR2 (germline): KGHSH, LQKENI. This CDR3 has 13 amino acids.

This clone is a singleton in its sample. V is TRBV19 and J is TRBJ2-1; 9 nucleotides line up with TRBD2. V was pared by 7 bases and J by 10 bases, with 14 bases of the junction left unmatched. Germline V gene sequence: CDR1 LNHDA, CDR2 SQIVND (reference sequence). CDR3 length: 15 amino acids. The CDR3 region has the DNA TGTGCCAGTACCCAGGGAATGGCGGGAGGGGGGGAGCAGTTCTTC. Translated: CASTQGMAGGGEQFF.

The V call is TRBV5-1, the J call TRBJ2-2; 8 bases are a match to TRBD2. The CDR3 is made up of 16 amino acids. J was trimmed by 4 bases and V by 0 bases; bases with no gene match: 5. Germline loops: CDR1 SGHRS, CDR2 YFSETQ. The CDR3 nucleotides are TGCGCCAGCAGCTTGGTGGTAGCGGGAAGCACCGGGGAGCTGTTTTTT. Translating it yields CASSLVVAGSTGELFF.

The genes are TRBV30 and TRBJ1-2; D not certain. The CDR3 loop spans 14 amino acids. Germline CDR1 reads GTSNPN; CDR2 reads SVGIG (reference sequence). V lost 1 base, J lost 4 bases, and 13 bases lay in between. Here the CDR3 reads CAWSGRLQIYGYTF. The CDR3 coding sequence is TGTGCCTGGAGTGGACGTCTACAGATCTATGGCTACACCTTC.

The chain combines TRBV6-1 with TRBJ1-5; no clear D. The CDR3 is 12 residues long. From germline, CDR1 is MNHNS and CDR2 SASEGT. Trimming pared 4 bases from V and 9 bases from J, leaving 10 bases between. The CDR3, as DNA: TGTGCCAGCAGTGCCGTTGGAGGGCCCCAGCATTTT. Residues: CASSAVGGPQHF.

V is TRBV11-1 and J is TRBJ2-2; 7 bases are a match to TRBD1. The CDR3 extends over 15 amino acids. CDR1 and CDR2 (germline): SGHAT, FQDESV (reference sequence). J gave up 4 bases and V 6 bases, and 8 bases lay outside the gene matches. The CDR3 DNA sequence: TGTGCCAGCAGACCAGACAGGGTCGGCACCGGGGAGCTGTTTTTT. This sequence encodes CASRPDRVGTGELFF. Complete variable domain (other parts from reference TRBV11-1 and TRBJ2-2): EAEVAQSPRYKITEKSQAVAFWCDPISGHATLYWYRQILGQGPELLVQFQDESVVDDSQLPKDRFSAERLKGVDSTLKIQPAELGDSAMYLCASRPDRVGTGELFFGEGSRLTVL.

The chain joins TRBV27 to TRBJ2-1; D unresolved. V was trimmed by 8 bases and J by 0 bases, leaving 14 bases between them. This CDR3 has 15 amino acids. The germline CDR1 and CDR2 sequences are MNHEY and SMNVEV (reference sequence). CDR3 loop: CASRPRMSSYNEQFF. In DNA form, the CDR3 reads TGTGCCAGCCGTCCTCGTATGAGCTCCTACAATGAGCAGTTCTTC.

The chain uses TRBV19 and TRBJ2-4; TRBD1 matches at 7 bases. V dropped 5 bases and J dropped 9; count of bases not matched to a gene: 19. CDR1 is LNHDA and CDR2 is SQIVND in the germline V gene (reference sequence). This CDR3 has 17 residues. The CDR3 DNA reads TGTGCCAGTAGTCCGGGACAGCAGCTTCTGGCGTCCGGCATTCAGTACTTC. Residues: CASSPGQQLLASGIQYF. The whole variable domain, filled in from reference TRBV19 and TRBJ2-4, reads DGGITQSPKYLFRKEGQNVTLSCEQNLNHDAMYWYRQDPGQGLRLIYYSQIVNDFQKGDIAEGYSVSREKKESFPLTVTSAQKNPTAFYLCASSPGQQLLASGIQYFGAGTRLSVL.